What follows is one T cell receptor beta chain and its context. The antigen remains undetermined. The CDR3 loop spans 13 amino acids. Trimming removed 6 bases at V and 1 base at J, with 8 bases between. The V gene's germline CDR1 is SGHTA and CDR2 FQGTGA. Autoimmune disease history or systemic immunosuppression was exclusionary. This table comes from immunoSEQ multiplex PCR, and its TCRdb copy is limited to in-frame clones, with some not included. Of under 80,000 clones listed, roughly 85% were seen once; the top ten hold around 2%. This sample is drawn from a study of OX40 agonist ivuxolimab in advanced cancers. Study outcomes and limitations: At 0.1 to 3.0 mg/kg, CD4+ and CD8+ blood T cells expanded clonally by week 6. Also showing low normalized T-cell clonal expansion were some of the nonresponders.

Sequencing was performed on CD4+ or CD8+ T cells sorted from blood, taken in a trial of the OX40 agonist ivuxolimab. This rearrangement joins TRBV7-3 to TRBJ2-3; unclear D gene. The TCR originated in an adult with an advanced solid tumor such as melanoma, head and neck, liver or kidney cancer. CDR3 bases: TGTGCCAGCAGTCCCCCTGGCACAGATACGCAGTATTTT. Its translation: CASSPPGTDTQYF. Full variable domain (outside the CDR3, taken from reference TRBV7-3 and TRBJ2-3): GAGVSQTPSNKVTEKGKYVELRCDPISGHTALYWYRQSLGQGPEFLIYFQGTGAADDSGLPNDRFFAVRPEGSVSTLKIQRTERGDSAVYLCASSPPGTDTQYFGPGTRLTVL.